The entry below describes one T cell receptor beta chain. Its target antigen remains unknown. No qualities accompany the bases; no much larger clone lies one base away. The data stem from a study of cytomegalovirus exposure and HLA in healthy donors (dated by TCRdb to about 2017). For context, the study as a whole: An earlier analysis of 587 of the donors reported approximately 260 Gb of sequence data and 100 million to 120 million unique TCR beta sequences obtained from some 200 million T cells. Roughly 290 gigabases of sequencing data and tens of millions of unique TCR sequences made up an early release that covered about 640 HLA-typed donors. Among the roughly 400 genotyped donors, under 90% belonged to the genetic ancestry cluster associated with self-reported Caucasian donors. The aim of the study was to test whether cataloging public T cell receptors could identify signatures of past pathogen exposure. The T cell repertoires of several hundred subjects were profiled by immunosequencing and related to cytomegalovirus serostatus. A separate validation cohort of over a hundred different subjects was used in addition to the roughly 640-subject first cohort. To predict cytomegalovirus infection status, the study combined high-throughput TCR immunosequencing, statistical association of individual TCRs with disease status, and machine learning. In a later analysis, previously published TCR beta repertoires from 500 to 750 donors were re-analyzed and high-resolution HLA genotyping was added so that TCR occurrence patterns could be studied. In the later analysis, no new phenotypic data were used to find candidate immune exposures; instead, reliance was placed on TCR beta sequences and their occurrence across donors. In an earlier analysis of 587 of the donors, high-throughput TCR beta sequencing was used to judge whether each TCR beta V gene segment behaved as functional or pseudogenic. Donor age, sex, ethnicity and CMV serostatus were compiled together with the repertoire data. In a later genetic analysis, genome-wide SNP genotypes for about 55% of the roughly 700 donors were used, and that subset was treated as a discovery cohort. Every repertoire in the discovery cohort had been generated on one and the same sequencing platform. HLA typing covered class I and class II loci at four-digit resolution. Typing coverage differed by locus: A, B, C, DRB1 and DQB1 were typed in about 629-630 donors, DQA1 in 522, DPA1 in around 610, and DPB1 in 400 to 480. Roughly five DR-DQ haplotypes were handled as single units for association and clustering because linkage in the cohort was strong. On average, roughly 200,000 unique TCR beta nucleotide sequences were sequenced per donor among several hundred genotyped donors of the cohort, with roughly 18% of those sequences being non-productive.

Via the germline V gene, CDR1 is MNHNS and CDR2 SASEGT. The CDR3 sequence holds 12 residues, the cysteine and phenylalanine included. Here the CDR3 DNA is all that survives: 36 bases in frame from base 1. V drops 6 bases and J drops 12 bases, leaving 14 bases in between. The library was generated by the immunoSEQ multiplex PCR assay. The multiplex PCR relied on a mix of 60 forward primers for TCR Vbeta segments and 13 reverse primers for TCR Jbeta segments. Amplification of the CDR3 region of rearranged TCR beta genes was performed with a multiplex PCR assay on genomic DNA. On the Illumina HiSeq System, the amplified TCR beta libraries were sequenced as 87-base-pair reads. The authors' analysis ran thus. A later analysis tallied roughly 76 million unique TCR beta chains across the 640 or so repertoires, and about 12 million of those chains were shared by two or more donors. A nearest-neighbor algorithm error-corrected the raw reads and collapsed the reads into unique sequences, merging closely related sequences to remove PCR and sequencing errors. CDR3 sequences were aligned to IMGT reference sequences to assign V, D and J gene segments. For a sequence to be retained, a match of at least six nucleotides was required to both a V gene segment and a J gene segment. Rearrangements were called productive when the CDR3 lacked stop codons and stayed in frame with V and J; all others were non-productive. Following IMGT convention, CDR3 was defined as the stretch from the second conserved V-encoded cysteine to the conserved J-encoded phenylalanine. Sequences without an unambiguous match to a single V gene segment were excluded from the earlier analysis of about 600 of the donors. In an earlier analysis of 587 of the donors, V segments were called functional above 56.7% productive rearrangements and were called segregating when the between-donor standard deviation exceeded 5%. To diagnose cytomegalovirus status from the catalog of TCR beta chain sequences, a statistical classification framework was built. V and J gene assignment, in a later analysis, came from comparing TCR nucleotide sequences with IMGT/GENE-DB human TR gene sequences. In a later analysis, CDR3 sequences and most-parsimonious VDJ recombination scenarios were assigned using the TCRdist pipeline. A later analysis defined each TCR beta chain by its CDR3 amino acid sequence plus V-gene family, and excluded reads lacking a unique V-gene family. As a way to deal with suspected cross-contamination and a sequencing artifact, a later analysis dropped 450 to 600 nucleotide sequences that were highly shared and had low generation probability. For each public chain, a later analysis derived a clonal expansion index from normalized ranks of inferred template counts within each repertoire. In a later analysis, generation probabilities were computed using a VDJ recombination model fitted to out-of-frame rearrangements, and the results were checked against IGoR. Hypergeometric tests were used in a later analysis to score TCR-TCR, TCR-HLA and TCR-CMV co-occurrence, with a repertoire-size bias correction applied to the TCR pairs. False discovery rates were estimated in a later analysis by permuting HLA or CMV assignments 20 times. A later analysis grouped co-occurring TCRs with DBSCAN, adding TCRdist sequence similarity when clustering within HLA-allele-positive subsets. Co-occurrence clustering excluded repertoires with fewer than 30,000 or more than 120,000 public chains, plus five with anomalous nucleotide sharing. Imported from immuneACCESS, the table was reduced by TCRdb to in-frame sequences with V and J called. These copies leave out some clones; in studies compared against another copy, an unresolved V gene accounts for under half, and the cause of the remainder is not known. V and J calls and clone size follow that table, whereas D and trimming were derived from the DNA. The sample has 150,000 to 250,000 clones on record, 82% of them singletons. The top ten hold 6.5% of the sample.

Overall study results and their limits: Broadly in line with IMGT annotations, most TCR beta V segments showed up in productive rearrangements about 87% or about 30% of the time in an earlier analysis of approximately 600 of the donors. Roughly uniform sequencing depth across donors was assumed in presence/absence analyses, although this assumption may not hold. The sequencing pipeline was judged likely to have produced a cluster of highly shared sequence variants as a technical artifact. Because the 87-base-pair reads could not distinguish some IMGT-functional V segments, including TRBV6-2 and TRBV6-3, those segments were excluded. Correlated functional status among segregating V segments might reflect linkage disequilibrium, but an unknown experimental factor could not be ruled out. Because HLA typing was unavailable for some donors at each locus, only the typed subset was used in association tests. For the cohort, immune exposure information was limited to CMV serostatus. When HLA alleles, especially DR and DQ, strongly co-occurred, attributing TCR associations to individual alleles was difficult. In a later analysis, the rate of TCR association differed among HLA loci, with DRB1 alleles having the most associated TCRs and HLA-C alleles having the fewest. In this cohort, only TCR beta chains were sequenced, and detectable features were limited by the absence of alpha or paired-chain data. Specific HLA alleles were associated with around 18,000 TCR beta sequences at a false discovery rate of 0.05 in a later analysis. In a later genetic analysis, fewer N-insertions in productive TCRs were reported among donors in an Asian-associated ancestry cluster than the roughly 700-donor mean. The authors suggested that the approach could potentially be extended to other disease states and immunological phenotypes. Most CMV-associated TCR beta chains appeared to be HLA-restricted in a later analysis, and the HLA associations seemed to be driven largely by CMV exposure. In vitro tests confirmed that three of the cytomegalovirus-associated TCR beta chains recognize cytomegalovirus antigens. The classifier was reported to diagnose cytomegalovirus status with high specificity and sensitivity in both the original cohort and the validation cohort. The study gave a list of some 150 TCR beta chains associated with cytomegalovirus. Most TCR sequences were observed very rarely across donors, whereas some public TCRs were present in many individuals. In a later genetic analysis, a missense DCLRE1C variant was associated with V-gene and J-gene trimming of TCR beta chains, and the association was replicated in an independent cohort. Because counts were too low, around 17 rarely observed V segments, including chromosome 9 orphons, were left out of the earlier analysis of several hundred of the donors. Compared with equally common non-associated chains, HLA-associated TCR beta chains in a later analysis were more clonally expanded and had lower generation probabilities. A further reported finding was that TCR beta sequences accurately predicted the HLA-A and HLA-B alleles for most subjects in the first cohort. Several of the top co-occurrence clusters appeared to be linked to parvovirus B19, influenza, CMV and Epstein-Barr virus, according to a later analysis.

The cohort comprised several hundred healthy bone marrow donors. At the time of sampling, every cohort member was nominally healthy, though immune exposures that went unrecorded were likely present. The donor was CMV seropositive and was included in the group of about 290 seropositive cohort members. A peripheral blood sample was provided by each donor, and peripheral blood mononuclear cells were used for TCR beta sequencing. Genomic DNA was extracted from the blood cell samples with the Qiagen DNeasy Blood Extraction Kit. Material for sequencing was PBMCs. The V and J genes are TRBV6-1 and TRBJ2-2, and possibly TRBD1, on 6 matching bases. The clonotype originates from a woman aged 45-59 years in good health and CMV-seropositive. The nucleotide sequence reads as follows: TGTGCCAGCAGGAGGACAGACCAGCAGCTGTTTTTT. It encodes CASRRTDQQLFF.